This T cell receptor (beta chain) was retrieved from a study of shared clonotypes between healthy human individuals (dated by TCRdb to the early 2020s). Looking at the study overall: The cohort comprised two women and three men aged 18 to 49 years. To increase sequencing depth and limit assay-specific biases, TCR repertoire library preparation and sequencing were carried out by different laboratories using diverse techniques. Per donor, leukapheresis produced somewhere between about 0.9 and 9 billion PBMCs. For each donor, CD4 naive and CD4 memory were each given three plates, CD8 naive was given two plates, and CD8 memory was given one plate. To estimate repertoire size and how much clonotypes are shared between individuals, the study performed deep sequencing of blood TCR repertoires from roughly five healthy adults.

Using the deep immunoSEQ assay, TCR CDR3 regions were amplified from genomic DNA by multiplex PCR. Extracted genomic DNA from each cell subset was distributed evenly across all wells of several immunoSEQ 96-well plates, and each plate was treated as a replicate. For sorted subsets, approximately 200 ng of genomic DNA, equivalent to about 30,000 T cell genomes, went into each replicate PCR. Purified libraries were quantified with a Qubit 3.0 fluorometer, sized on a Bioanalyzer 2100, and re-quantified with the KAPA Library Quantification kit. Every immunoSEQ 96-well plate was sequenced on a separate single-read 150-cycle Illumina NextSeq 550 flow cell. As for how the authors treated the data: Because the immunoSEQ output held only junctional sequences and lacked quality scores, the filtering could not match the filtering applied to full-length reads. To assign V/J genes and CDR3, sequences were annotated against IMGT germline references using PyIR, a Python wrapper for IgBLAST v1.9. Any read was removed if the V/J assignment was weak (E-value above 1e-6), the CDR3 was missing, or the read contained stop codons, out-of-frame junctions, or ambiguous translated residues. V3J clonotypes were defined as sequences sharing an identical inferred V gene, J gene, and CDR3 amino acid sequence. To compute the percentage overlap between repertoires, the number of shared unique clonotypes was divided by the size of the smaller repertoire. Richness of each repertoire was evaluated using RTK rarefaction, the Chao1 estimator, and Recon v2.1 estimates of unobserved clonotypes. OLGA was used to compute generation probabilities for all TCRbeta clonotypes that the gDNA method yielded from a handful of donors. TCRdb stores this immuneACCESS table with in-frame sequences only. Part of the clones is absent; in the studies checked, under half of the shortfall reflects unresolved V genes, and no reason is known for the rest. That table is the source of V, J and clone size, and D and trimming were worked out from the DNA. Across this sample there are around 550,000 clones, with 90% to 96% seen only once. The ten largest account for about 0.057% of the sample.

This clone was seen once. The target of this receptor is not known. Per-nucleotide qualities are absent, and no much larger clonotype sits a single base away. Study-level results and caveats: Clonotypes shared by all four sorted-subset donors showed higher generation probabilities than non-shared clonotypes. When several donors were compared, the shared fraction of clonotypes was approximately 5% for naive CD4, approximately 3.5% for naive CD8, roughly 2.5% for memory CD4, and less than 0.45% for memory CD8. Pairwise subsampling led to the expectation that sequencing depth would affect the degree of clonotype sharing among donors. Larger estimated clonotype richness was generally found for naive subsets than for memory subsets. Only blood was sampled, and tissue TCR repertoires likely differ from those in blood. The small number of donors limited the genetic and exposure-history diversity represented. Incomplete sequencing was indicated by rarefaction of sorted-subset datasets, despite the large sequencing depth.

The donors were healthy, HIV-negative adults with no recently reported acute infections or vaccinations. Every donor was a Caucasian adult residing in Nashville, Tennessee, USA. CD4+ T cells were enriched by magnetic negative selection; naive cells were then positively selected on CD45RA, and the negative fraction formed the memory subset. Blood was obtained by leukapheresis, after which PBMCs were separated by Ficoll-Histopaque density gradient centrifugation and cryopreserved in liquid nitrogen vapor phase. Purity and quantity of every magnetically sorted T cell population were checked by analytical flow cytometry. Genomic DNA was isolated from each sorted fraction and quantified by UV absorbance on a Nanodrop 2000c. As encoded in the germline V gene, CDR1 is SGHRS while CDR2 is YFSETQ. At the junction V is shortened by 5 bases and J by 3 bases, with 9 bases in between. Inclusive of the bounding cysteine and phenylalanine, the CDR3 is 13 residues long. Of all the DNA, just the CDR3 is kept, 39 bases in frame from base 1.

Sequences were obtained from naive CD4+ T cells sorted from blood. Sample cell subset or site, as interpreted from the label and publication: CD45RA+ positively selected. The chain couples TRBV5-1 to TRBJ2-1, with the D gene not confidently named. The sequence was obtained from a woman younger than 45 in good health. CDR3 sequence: CASRPYLYNEQFF. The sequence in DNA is TGCGCCAGCAGACCTTACCTCTACAATGAGCAGTTCTTC.